These T cell receptor beta chains were read from a single sample in a study of blood T cell repertoires in COVID-19. Sequencing used immunoSEQ multiplex PCR; TCRdb keeps in-frame clones, though not all of them. There are 100,000 to 150,000 clones in the sample; 70% to 90% occur only once, and 1.5% to 1.7% lies in the top ten. The sample consisted of peripheral blood. Receptors were obtained from a human donor in a cohort sampled during active COVID-19. Both conserved end residues are part of each CDR3. D genes are given only for firm matches. Not all rows give a size; the values are once, few, many and, for expanded clones, a class.

TRBV27	TRBD1	.	TRBJ1-1	TGTGCCAGCAGTTTAATTCCGGGACAGGGGAACACTGAAGCTTTCTTT	CASSLIPGQGNTEAFF
TRBV5-4	TRBD1	few	TRBJ2-5	TGTGCCAGCAGCTGGTGGGACAGGGGGCAAGAGACCCAGTACTTC	CASSWWDRGQETQYF
TRBV15	.	.	TRBJ2-7	TGTGCCACCAGCACCCGACAAGTGGACGAGCAGTACTTC	CATSTRQVDEQYF
TRBV28	TRBD2	.	TRBJ2-3	TGTGCCAGCAATTGGGGTGTGACTAGCGGAAGCACAGATACGCAGTATTTT	CASNWGVTSGSTDTQYF
TRBV10-1	.	.	TRBJ1-1	TGCGCCAGCAGTTCGACAGCGTTTAACACTGAAGCTTTCTTT	CASSSTAFNTEAFF
TRBV28	TRBD1	.	TRBJ1-2	TGTGCCAGCAGTGGGGACAGGGGGAACTATGGCTACACCTTC	CASSGDRGNYGYTF
TRBV24-1	TRBD1	.	TRBJ2-2	TGTGCCACCAGTGATCCCGGGACAGGGGACGTCGGGGAGCTGTTTTTT	CATSDPGTGDVGELFF
TRBV30	TRBD2	.	TRBJ2-1	TGTGCCTGGAGTGCTCTAGCGGGGGGGTATGATGAGCAGTTCTTC	CAWSALAGGYDEQFF
TRBV15	.	.	TRBJ2-2	TGTGCCACCGGGGGGACGGCGAACACCGGGGAGCTGTTTTTT	CATGGTANTGELFF
TRBV7-9	.	.	TRBJ2-7	TGTGCCAGCACCAGGTTGGGACAAGACTACGAGCAGTACTTC	CASTRLGQDYEQYF
TRBV6-5	TRBD2	.	TRBJ2-1	TGTGCCAGCAGTTACGGGACTAGCCACAATGAGCAGTTCTTC	CASSYGTSHNEQFF
TRBV6-1	.	.	TRBJ2-7	TGTGCCAGCAGTGAGATACAACAGGTCTACGAGCAGTACTTC	CASSEIQQVYEQYF
TRBV18	.	.	TRBJ2-1	TGTGCCAGCTCAGACAAGGACTTCCCCAATGAGCAGTTCTTC	CASSDKDFPNEQFF
TRBV5-4	TRBD2	.	TRBJ2-5	TGTGCCAGCAGCCCGGCGGCGGGGGGCGGGGGAGAGACCCAGTACTTC	CASSPAAGGGGETQYF
TRBV3-1/TRBV3-2	.	once	TRBJ2-4	TGTGCCAGCAGCCAAGCGGCGGTTATAGCCAAAAACATTCAGTACTTC	CASSQAAVIAKNIQYF
TRBV4-2	.	few	TRBJ2-3	TGTGCCAGCAGCCAAGCCACAGGGAAAGATACGCAGTATTTT	CASSQATGKDTQYF
TRBV28	.	.	TRBJ1-5	TGTGCCAGCACCCTGGGGCAGGGGACTCAGCCCCAGCATTTT	CASTLGQGTQPQHF
TRBV14	TRBD1	once	TRBJ2-3	TGTGCCAGCAGCCAAGGGACAGGCCCAGATACGCAGTATTTT	CASSQGTGPDTQYF
TRBV10-2	TRBD2	once	TRBJ2-5	TGCGCCACCGGGGGGACTAGCGGGCCGATCCAAGAGACCCAGTACTTC	CATGGTSGPIQETQYF
TRBV10-2	TRBD1	once	TRBJ1-5	TGCGCCAGCAGCGTCTGGGACAGGAATCAGCCCCAGCATTTT	CASSVWDRNQPQHF
TRBV11-2	.	.	TRBJ1-1	TGTGCCAGCAGCTTATTCATGAACACTGAAGCTTTCTTT	CASSLFMNTEAFF
TRBV28	.	.	TRBJ2-6	TGTGCCAGCAGTACCGCCGGCTCTGGGGCCAACGTCCTGACTTTC	CASSTAGSGANVLTF